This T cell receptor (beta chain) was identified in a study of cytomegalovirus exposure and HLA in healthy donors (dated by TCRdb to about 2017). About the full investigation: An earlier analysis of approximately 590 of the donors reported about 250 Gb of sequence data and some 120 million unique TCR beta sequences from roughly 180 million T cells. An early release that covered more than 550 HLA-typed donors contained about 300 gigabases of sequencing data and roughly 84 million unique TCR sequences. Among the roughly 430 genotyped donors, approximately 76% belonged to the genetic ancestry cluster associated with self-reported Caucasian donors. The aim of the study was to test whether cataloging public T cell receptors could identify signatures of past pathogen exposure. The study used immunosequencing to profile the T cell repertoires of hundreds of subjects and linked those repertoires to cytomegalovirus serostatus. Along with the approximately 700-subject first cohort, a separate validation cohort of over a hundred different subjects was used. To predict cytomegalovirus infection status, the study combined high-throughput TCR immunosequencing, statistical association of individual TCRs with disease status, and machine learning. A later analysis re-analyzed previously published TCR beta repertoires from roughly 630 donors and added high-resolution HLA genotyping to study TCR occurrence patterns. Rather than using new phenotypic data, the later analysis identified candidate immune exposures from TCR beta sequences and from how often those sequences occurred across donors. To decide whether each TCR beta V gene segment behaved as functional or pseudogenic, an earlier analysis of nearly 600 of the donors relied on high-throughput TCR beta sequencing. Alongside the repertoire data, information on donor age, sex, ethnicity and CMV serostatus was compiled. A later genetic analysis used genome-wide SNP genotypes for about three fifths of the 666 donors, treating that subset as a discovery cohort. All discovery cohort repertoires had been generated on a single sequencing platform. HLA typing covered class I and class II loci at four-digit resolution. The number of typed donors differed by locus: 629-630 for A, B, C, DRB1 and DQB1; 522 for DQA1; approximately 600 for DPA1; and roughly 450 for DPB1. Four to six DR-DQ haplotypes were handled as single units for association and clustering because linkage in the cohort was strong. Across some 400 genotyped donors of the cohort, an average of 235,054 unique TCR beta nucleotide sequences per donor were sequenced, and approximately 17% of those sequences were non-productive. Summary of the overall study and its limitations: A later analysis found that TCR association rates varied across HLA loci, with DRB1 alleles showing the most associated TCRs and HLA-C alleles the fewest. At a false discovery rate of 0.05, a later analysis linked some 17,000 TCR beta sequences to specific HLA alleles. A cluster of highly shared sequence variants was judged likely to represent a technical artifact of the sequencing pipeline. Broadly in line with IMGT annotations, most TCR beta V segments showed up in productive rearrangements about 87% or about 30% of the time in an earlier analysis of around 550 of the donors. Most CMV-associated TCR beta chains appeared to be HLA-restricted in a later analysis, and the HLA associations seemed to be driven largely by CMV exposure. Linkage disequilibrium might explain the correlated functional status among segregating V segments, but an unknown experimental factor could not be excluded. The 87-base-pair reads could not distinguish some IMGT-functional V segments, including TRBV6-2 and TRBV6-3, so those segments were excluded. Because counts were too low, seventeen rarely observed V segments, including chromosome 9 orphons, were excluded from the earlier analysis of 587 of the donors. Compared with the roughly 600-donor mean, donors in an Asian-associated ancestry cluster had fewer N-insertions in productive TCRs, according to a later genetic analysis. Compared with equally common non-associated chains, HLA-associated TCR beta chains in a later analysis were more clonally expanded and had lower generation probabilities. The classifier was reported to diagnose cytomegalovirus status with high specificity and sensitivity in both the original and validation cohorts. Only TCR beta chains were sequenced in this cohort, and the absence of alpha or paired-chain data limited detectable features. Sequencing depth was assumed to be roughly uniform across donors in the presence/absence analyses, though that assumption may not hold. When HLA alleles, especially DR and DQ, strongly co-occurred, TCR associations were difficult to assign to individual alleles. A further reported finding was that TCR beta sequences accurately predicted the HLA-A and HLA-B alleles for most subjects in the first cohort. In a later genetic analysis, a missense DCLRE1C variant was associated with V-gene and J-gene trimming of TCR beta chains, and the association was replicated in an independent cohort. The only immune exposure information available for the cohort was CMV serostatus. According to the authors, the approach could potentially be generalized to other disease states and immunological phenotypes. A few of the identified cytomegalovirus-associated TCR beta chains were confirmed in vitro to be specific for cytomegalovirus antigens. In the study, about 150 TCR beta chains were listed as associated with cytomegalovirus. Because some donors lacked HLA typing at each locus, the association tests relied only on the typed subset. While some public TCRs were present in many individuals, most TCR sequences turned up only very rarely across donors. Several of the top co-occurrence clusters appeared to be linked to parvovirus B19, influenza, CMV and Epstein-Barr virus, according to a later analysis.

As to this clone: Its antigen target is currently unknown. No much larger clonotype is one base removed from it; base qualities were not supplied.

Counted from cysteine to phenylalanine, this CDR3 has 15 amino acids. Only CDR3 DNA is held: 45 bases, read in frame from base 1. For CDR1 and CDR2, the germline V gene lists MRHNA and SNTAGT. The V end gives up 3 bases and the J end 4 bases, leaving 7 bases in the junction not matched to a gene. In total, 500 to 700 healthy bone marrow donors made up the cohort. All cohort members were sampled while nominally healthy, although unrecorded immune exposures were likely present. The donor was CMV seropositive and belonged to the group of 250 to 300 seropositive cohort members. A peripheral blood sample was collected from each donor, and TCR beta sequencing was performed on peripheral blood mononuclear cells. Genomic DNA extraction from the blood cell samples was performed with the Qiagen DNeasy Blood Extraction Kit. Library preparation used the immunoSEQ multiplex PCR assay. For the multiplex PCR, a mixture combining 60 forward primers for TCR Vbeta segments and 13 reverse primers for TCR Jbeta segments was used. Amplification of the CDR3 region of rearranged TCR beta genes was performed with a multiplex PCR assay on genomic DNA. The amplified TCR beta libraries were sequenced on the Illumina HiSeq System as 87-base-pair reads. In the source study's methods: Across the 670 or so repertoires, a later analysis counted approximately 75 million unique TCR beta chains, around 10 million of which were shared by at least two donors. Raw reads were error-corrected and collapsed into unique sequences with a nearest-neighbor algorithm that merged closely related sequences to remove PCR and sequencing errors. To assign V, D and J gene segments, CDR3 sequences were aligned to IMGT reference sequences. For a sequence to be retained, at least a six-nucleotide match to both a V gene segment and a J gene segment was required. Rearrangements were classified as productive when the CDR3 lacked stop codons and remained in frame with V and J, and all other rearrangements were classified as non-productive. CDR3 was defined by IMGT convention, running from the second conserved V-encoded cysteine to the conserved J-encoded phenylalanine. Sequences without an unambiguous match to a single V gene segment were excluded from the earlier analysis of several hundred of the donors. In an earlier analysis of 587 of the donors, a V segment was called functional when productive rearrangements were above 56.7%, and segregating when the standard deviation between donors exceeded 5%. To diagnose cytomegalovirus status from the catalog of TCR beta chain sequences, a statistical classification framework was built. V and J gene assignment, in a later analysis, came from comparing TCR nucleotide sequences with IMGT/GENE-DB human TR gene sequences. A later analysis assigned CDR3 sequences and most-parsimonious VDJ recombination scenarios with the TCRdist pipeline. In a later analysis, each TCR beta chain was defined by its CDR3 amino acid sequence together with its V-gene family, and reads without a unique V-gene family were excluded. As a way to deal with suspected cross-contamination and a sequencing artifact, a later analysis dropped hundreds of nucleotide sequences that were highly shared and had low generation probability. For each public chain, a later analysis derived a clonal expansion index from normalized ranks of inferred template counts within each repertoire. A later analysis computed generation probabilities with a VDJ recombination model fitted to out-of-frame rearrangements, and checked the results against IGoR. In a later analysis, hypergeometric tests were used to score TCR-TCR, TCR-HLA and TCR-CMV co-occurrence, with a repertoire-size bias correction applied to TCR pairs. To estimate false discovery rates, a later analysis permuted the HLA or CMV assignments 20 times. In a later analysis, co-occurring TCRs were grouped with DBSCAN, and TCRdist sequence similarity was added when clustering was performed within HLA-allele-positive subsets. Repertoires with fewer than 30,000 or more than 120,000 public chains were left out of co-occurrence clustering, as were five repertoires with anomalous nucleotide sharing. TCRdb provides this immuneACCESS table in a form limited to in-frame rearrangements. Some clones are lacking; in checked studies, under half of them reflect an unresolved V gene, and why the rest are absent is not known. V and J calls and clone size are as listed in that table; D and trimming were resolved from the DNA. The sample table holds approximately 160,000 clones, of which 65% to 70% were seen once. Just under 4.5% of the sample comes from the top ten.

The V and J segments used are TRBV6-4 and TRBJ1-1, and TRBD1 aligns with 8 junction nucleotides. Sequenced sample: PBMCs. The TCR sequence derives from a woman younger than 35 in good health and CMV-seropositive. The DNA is TGTGCCAGCAGTGAAGGGGTGACAGGGGTCACTGAAGCTTTCTTT. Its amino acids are CASSEGVTGVTEAFF.